These 30 T cell receptor beta chains share one sample of origin, sequenced in a study of control samples from healthy donors and cancer patients. The table came from immunoSEQ multiplex PCR; TCRdb's copy has only in-frame clones and leaves some out. The sample comprises about 84,000 clones, about 79% of which are singletons, and 11% rests with the top ten. The sample comprised PBMCs. These TCRs come from a man aged 55 to 70 with head and neck cancer.

The chain carries TRBV25-1 and TRBJ1-2; D might be TRBD1 (5 bases). Per the germline V gene, CDR1 is MGHDK and CDR2 is SYGVNS. The CDR3 is made up of 16 amino acids. The ends were cut back, 0 bases at V and 5 bases at J, with 16 bases in the middle. The CDR3 is CASSEYGALGGYGYTF. The DNA of the CDR3 is TGTGCCAGCAGTGAATATGGGGCGCTCGGCGGGTATGGCTACACCTTC.

The chain carries TRBV27 and TRBJ1-1; D gene ambiguous. CDR3 length: 14 amino acids. The V gene's germline CDR1 is MNHEY and CDR2 SMNVEV (reference sequence). The V and J ends lost 8 bases and 4 bases respectively, with 17 bases between them. CDR3 residues: CASRLTVTLTEAFF. As DNA, the CDR3 is TGTGCCAGCCGCCTCACAGTGACGCTCACTGAAGCTTTCTTT.

The chain uses TRBV6-5 and TRBJ2-1, with 10 bases lining up with TRBD2. This CDR3 region has 15 residues. The V gene end was trimmed by 3 bases and the J gene end by 6 bases; junction bases not matched to a gene: 5. CDR1 is MNHEY and CDR2 is SVGAGI in the germline V gene. The CDR3 is CASSYGLAGVNEQFF. The CDR3 DNA is TGTGCCAGCAGTTATGGTCTAGCGGGAGTCAATGAGCAGTTCTTC.

This chain uses TRBV29-1 with TRBJ2-1, with unresolved D. With 3 bases removed from V and 0 bases from J, the gap between germline ends came to 9 bases. CDR1 and CDR2 (germline): SQVTM, ANQGSEA. There are 14 residues in the CDR3. The CDR3 protein is CSVDTQSSYNEQFF. In DNA, the CDR3 is TGCAGCGTTGACACCCAAAGCTCCTACAATGAGCAGTTCTTC.

The V and J genes are TRBV5-8 and TRBJ1-2; D remains unclear. The CDR3 is 12 residues long. In germline, CDR1 is SGHTS, CDR2 YDEGEE. V gave up 1 base and J gave up 4 bases, with 5 bases separating them. The CDR3 DNA sequence: TGTGCCAGCAGCTTGAGTGGCTATGGCTACACCTTC. Translated, it gives CASSLSGYGYTF.

The rearrangement joins TRBV24-1 to TRBJ2-7; D not resolved. V gave up 2 bases and J gave up 2 bases, with 0 bases separating them. The germline gives CDR1 KGHDR, CDR2 SFDVKD. The CDR3 runs to 11 residues. The CDR3 DNA sequence: TGTGCCACCAGTGATTCCTACGAGCAGTACTTC. Amino acid sequence: CATSDSYEQYF.

The V call is TRBV5-1, the J call TRBJ2-2; either TRBD1 or TRBD2 may fit D (6 bases each). With 3 bases removed from V and 4 bases from J, the gap between germline ends came to 19 bases. The CDR3 length is 17 residues. Germline CDR1 SGHRS, CDR2 YFSETQ. This chain's CDR3 is CASSSRGASSGTGELFF. The DNA for the CDR3 is TGCGCCAGCAGCTCGAGGGGGGCGAGTTCAGGCACCGGGGAGCTGTTTTTT.

The count of this clone is one. The CDR3: CASSQDPRAPYGYTF. The CDR3 DNA is TGTGCCAGCAGCCAAGATCCCAGGGCCCCCTATGGCTACACCTTC. The chain couples TRBV4-2 to TRBJ1-2, with D possibly TRBD1 on 5 matching bases. The CDR3 extends over 15 amino acids. Trimming pared 0 bases from V and 4 bases from J, leaving 12 bases between. CDR1 is LGHNA, CDR2 YNFKEQ, per germline.

The genes are TRBV27 and TRBJ2-1; D might be TRBD1 or TRBD2, each matching 5 bases. V lost 3 bases, J lost 0 bases, and 9 bases lay in between. Germline V lookup: CDR1 MNHEY, CDR2 SMNVEV (reference sequence). CDR3 size: 15 residues. The CDR3, as DNA: TGTGCCAGCAGTTTGGGGGATGGCTCCTACAATGAGCAGTTCTTC. Its protein is CASSLGDGSYNEQFF.

The V gene is TRBV2, the J gene TRBJ1-6; TRBD1 might be the D (5 bases). Trimming took 3 bases from V and 7 from J, leaving 16 bases between them. This CDR3 is 16 amino acids long. Germline CDR1 and CDR2: SNHLY and FYNNEI. As DNA, the CDR3 is TGTGCCAGCAGTGATCGGTTCCCAGGGTCAAATTCACCCCTCCACTTT. The encoded protein is CASSDRFPGSNSPLHF.

This rearrangement joins TRBV30 to TRBJ2-7; TRBD2 is a possible D gene (5 bases). The CDR3 is 12 amino acids. Deletions cut 3 bases from V and 2 bases from J, with 8 bases between. Germline V gives CDR1 GTSNPN, CDR2 SVGIG (reference sequence). Here the CDR3 DNA reads TGTGCCTGGAGGCCCGGGGCCTACGAGCAGTACTTC. This encodes CAWRPGAYEQYF.

The chain has TRBV7-9 and TRBJ2-7; a weak D match, TRBD1 (5 bases). CDR1 SEHNR and CDR2 FQNEAQ come from the germline V gene (reference sequence). Trimming left V 5 bases short and J 2 bases short, with 16 bases between. This CDR3 spans 15 amino acids. The CDR3 DNA reads as TGTGCCAGCAGCCCTGGGCAGGGATTCCCCTACGAGCAGTACTTC. It codes for CASSPGQGFPYEQYF. The variable domain in full, completed from reference TRBV7-9 and TRBJ2-7, reads DTGVSQNPRHKITKRGQNVTFRCDPISEHNRLYWYRQTLGQGPEFLTYFQNEAQLEKSRLLSDRFSAERPKGSFSTLEIQRTEQGDSAMYLCASSPGQGFPYEQYFGPGTRLTVT.

The CDR3 here is CAISAVPGQGADGYTF. The DNA for the CDR3 is TGTGCCATCAGTGCCGTTCCGGGACAGGGGGCGGATGGCTACACCTTC. The rearrangement uses TRBV10-3 and TRBJ1-2; the match to TRBD1 covers 12 bases. From germline, CDR1 is ENHRY and CDR2 SYGVKD. This CDR3 region has 16 residues. The V and J ends lost 4 bases and 6 bases, in that order; junction bases with no gene match: 9.

V is TRBV3-1 (or the pseudogene TRBV3-2) and J is TRBJ2-3; D not resolved. Per the germline V gene, CDR1 is LGHDT and CDR2 is YNNKEL (reference sequence). The germline V and J ends were trimmed by 2 bases and 0 bases, with 9 bases remaining between them. CDR3 length: 15 amino acids. The CDR3 loop is CASSQLGSSTDTQYF. In DNA, the CDR3 is TGTGCCAGCAGCCAATTAGGCAGTAGCACAGATACGCAGTATTTT.

The chain joins TRBV10-3 to TRBJ2-2; weak D call: TRBD2 (6 bases). Germline V gene lookup returns CDR1 ENHRY and CDR2 SYGVKD. Trimming stripped 8 bases from V and 4 bases from J, with 17 bases between. The CDR3 is 15 amino acids. In DNA, the CDR3 is TGTGCCATCTTACGGGGGAATCGGGGCACCGGGGAGCTGTTTTTT. Translating it yields CAILRGNRGTGELFF.

V is TRBV28 and J is TRBJ2-7; D possibly corresponds to TRBD2 (6 bases). Between the trimmed V and J ends, which lost 4 bases and 2 bases, there was a span of 18 bases. The CDR3 sequence is 16 residues long. CDR1 and CDR2 (germline): MDHEN, SYDVKM. The CDR3 DNA is TGTGCCAGCAGTTCTCCTGGAGGGTCTATGACCTACGAGCAGTACTTC. It encodes CASSSPGGSMTYEQYF.

The chain employs TRBV5-1 and TRBJ2-3; D is unclear. Trimming pared 0 bases from V and 2 bases from J, leaving 16 bases between. This CDR3 has 17 amino acids. CDR1 SGHRS and CDR2 YFSETQ come from the germline V gene. For the CDR3, the DNA is TGCGCCAGCAGCTTGGGGCTAAGGGTGTTGAACACAGATACGCAGTATTTT. Residues: CASSLGLRVLNTDTQYF. Filled out from reference TRBV5-1 and TRBJ2-3, the complete variable domain reads KAGVTQTPRYLIKTRGQQVTLSCSPISGHRSVSWYQQTPGQGLQFLFEYFSETQRNKGNFPGRFSGRQFSNSRSEMNVSTLELGDSALYLCASSLGLRVLNTDTQYFGPGTRLTVL.

This clone was counted between two and nine times. The rearrangement uses TRBV5-6 and TRBJ1-1, with D tentatively TRBD1 (5 bases). V dropped 2 bases and J dropped 10 bases, with 9 bases sitting between them. The CDR3 contains 11 residues. Per the germline V gene, CDR1 is SGHDT and CDR2 is YYEEEE. CDR3 residues: CASSFGGRAFF. In nucleotides, the CDR3 is TGTGCCAGCAGCTTTGGGGGGAGAGCTTTCTTT.

The sample holds a few counts of this clone. The chain joins TRBV19 to TRBJ1-5; D is unclear. This CDR3 region has 13 residues. Per germline, CDR1 LNHDA and CDR2 SQIVND (reference sequence). The V and J ends lost 0 bases and 6 bases respectively, with 6 bases between them. The CDR3 region is CASSIEVRQPQHF. As DNA, the CDR3 is TGTGCCAGTAGTATAGAGGTTCGTCAGCCCCAGCATTTT.

This clone appeared a few times. This chain connects TRBV5-4 to TRBJ2-1; possibly TRBD1 for D (6 bases). This CDR3 spans 14 amino acids. Germline V gene data show CDR1 as SGHNT and CDR2 as YYREEE (reference sequence). Between the trimmed V and J ends, which lost 4 bases and 6 bases, there was a span of 14 bases. The CDR3 sequence is CASSPSMGANEQFF. The CDR3, as DNA: TGTGCCAGCAGCCCAAGTATGGGGGCCAATGAGCAGTTCTTC.

The chain joins TRBV6-2 or TRBV6-3 to TRBJ1-4; weak D call: TRBD1 (6 bases). The CDR3 runs to 15 residues. The ends were cut back, 6 bases at V and 7 bases at J, with 18 bases in the middle. The germline gives CDR1 MNHEY, CDR2 SVGEGT. As DNA, the CDR3 is TGTGCCAGCAGCCCGGAAGTGGGGGCTGGTGAAAAACTGTTTTTT. It encodes CASSPEVGAGEKLFF.

This clone was seen a few times. This chain joins TRBV11-2 and TRBJ1-1, with a tentative D call TRBD1 (5 bases). The V and J ends lost 1 base and 6 bases respectively, with 18 bases between them. The CDR3 is 16 residues long. Germline values: CDR1 SGHAT, CDR2 FQNNGV. DNA for the CDR3: TGTGCCAGCAGCTTAGGAGTTGGGGGGAAAACCCCTGAAGCTTTCTTT. Translation gives CASSLGVGGKTPEAFF.

CDR3 sequence reads: CAWSRAGTTMRGYTF. As DNA, the CDR3 is TGTGCCTGGAGTCGGGCCGGGACAACCATGAGGGGCTACACCTTC. V usage is TRBV30 and J usage is TRBJ1-2, with D tentatively TRBD1 (6 bases). Germline CDR1 GTSNPN, CDR2 SVGIG (reference sequence). The germline V and J ends were trimmed by 2 bases and 8 bases, with 21 bases remaining between them. The CDR3 covers 15 residues.

This chain uses TRBV6-2 or TRBV6-3 with TRBJ2-2, with no clear D. The CDR3 has 11 residues. Germline CDR1 is MNHEY and CDR2 is SVGEGT. Trimming left V 5 bases short and J 6 bases short, with 4 bases between. CDR3 sequence reads: CASSPAGELFF. CDR3 sequence (DNA): TGTGCCAGCAGTCCGGCCGGGGAGCTGTTTTTT.

This chain links TRBV6-6 with TRBJ2-1; no clear D. This CDR3 region has 13 residues. Trimming removed 6 bases from V and 0 bases from J, with 6 bases in between. Germline CDR1 MNHNY, CDR2 SVGAGI (reference sequence). The CDR3 DNA reads TGTGCCAGCAGCCCCAGCTCCTACAATGAGCAGTTCTTC. Its translation: CASSPSSYNEQFF.

The V call is TRBV6-5, the J call TRBJ1-1, with 7 bases identical to TRBD1. This CDR3 is built from 16 residues. Germline V gives CDR1 MNHEY, CDR2 SVGAGI. V lost 0 bases, J lost 5 bases, and 9 bases stayed unmatched. The CDR3 sequence is CASSYSTTGWGTEAFF. In DNA, the CDR3 is TGTGCCAGCAGTTACTCCACGACAGGGTGGGGAACTGAAGCTTTCTTT.

The chain carries TRBV7-9 and TRBJ2-1, with D unclear. Germline V gives CDR1 SEHNR, CDR2 FQNEAQ (reference sequence). The CDR3 contains 15 residues. V was cut by 1 base and J by 2 bases, with 9 bases left in between. The CDR3 region has the DNA TGTGCCAGCAGCTTAGGGCCCGTCCCCTACAATGAGCAGTTCTTC. This translates into CASSLGPVPYNEQFF.

This clone was found a few times. The V and J genes are TRBV3-1 (or the pseudogene TRBV3-2) and TRBJ1-1; D remains ambiguous. This CDR3 is 13 amino acids long. Deletions cut 1 base from V and 8 bases from J, with 11 bases between. Germline V lookup: CDR1 LGHDT, CDR2 YNNKEL (reference sequence). The CDR3 DNA reads as TGTGCCAGCAGCCAAGCGGTCCGAGACGAAGCTTTCTTT. This codes for CASSQAVRDEAFF.

This chain uses TRBV29-1 with TRBJ2-3, with TRBD1 as a possible D gene (5 bases). This CDR3 contains 15 residues. Germline V gene data show CDR1 as SQVTM and CDR2 as ANQGSEA. The germline V and J ends were trimmed by 7 bases and 6 bases, with 23 bases remaining between them. The CDR3: CSATHPWGLLDTQYF. DNA of the CDR3: TGCAGCGCTACCCACCCGTGGGGCCTGTTGGATACGCAGTATTTT.

The chain carries TRBV7-9 and TRBJ2-7, with D possibly being TRBD1 or TRBD2 (5 bases each). V was cut by 5 bases and J by 5 bases, with 13 bases left in between. Germline V lookup: CDR1 SEHNR, CDR2 FQNEAQ (reference sequence). CDR3 length: 13 amino acids. The CDR3 DNA reads as TGTGCCAGCAGCGGAGGACATTGGGACGAGCAGTACTTC. It yields the protein CASSGGHWDEQYF.